This T cell receptor (beta chain) was observed in a study of T cell repertoires in cytomegalovirus infection. To note about this clonotype: Its specificity is not known.

The germline V gene encodes CDR1 SGHRS and CDR2 YFSETQ. J lost 3 bases, V lost 4 bases, and 12 bases had no gene match. CDR3 length equals 16 residues. TCRdb reanalysed the reads using MiXCR and keeps one entry per CDR3 protein. The sample has approximately 120,000 distinct CDR3 sequences, around 32% seen once. The source material was CD8+ T cells from cultured PBMCs, sampled from culture after CMV antigen stimulation. This sequence was found in a human donor in good health (CMV status not recorded). Some clones in this sample may be carry-over from other donors' samples. The chain recombines TRBV5-1 with TRBJ1-1; 7 bases are a match to TRBD1. The CDR3 loop is CASSPQGGFYHTEAFF. CDR3 bases: TGCGCCAGCAGCCCGCAGGGGGGGTTTTACCACACTGAAGCTTTCTTT.